These 19 T cell receptor beta chains were sequenced from one sample in a study of blood T cell repertoires in COVID-19. Generated by immunoSEQ multiplex PCR, the TCRdb table keeps only in-frame clones and is missing some. This table holds 72,000 or so clones, approximately 85% found once. Sample: peripheral blood. The receptors come from a woman aged 80 or older with active or convalescent COVID-19.

CDR3 in amino acids: CAWRGSSAASVEQFF. CDR3 coding DNA: TGTGCCTGGAGGGGAAGTAGCGCCGCCTCGGTAGAGCAGTTCTTC. The chain uses TRBV30 and TRBJ2-1, with a possible D match to TRBD2 (5 bases). V lost 3 bases and J 10 bases, leaving 22 bases between the germline ends. This CDR3 has 15 amino acids. CDR1 GTSNPN and CDR2 SVGIG come from the germline V gene (reference sequence). Variable domain in full (rest from reference TRBV30 and TRBJ2-1): SQTIHQWPATLVQPVGSPLSLECTVEGTSNPNLYWYRQAAGRGLQLLFYSVGIGQISSEVPQNLSASRPQDRQFILSSKKLLLSDSGFYLCAWRGSSAASVEQFFGPGTRLTVL.

V gene TRBV19 combines with J gene TRBJ2-6; the match to TRBD1 covers 9 bases. The CDR3 contains 18 residues. CDR1 is LNHDA, CDR2 SQIVND, per germline (reference sequence). The trim removed 5 bases at V and 3 bases at J, leaving 11 bases unmatched. The CDR3 sequence is CASSSPGQGQYGANVLTF. The CDR3 nucleotides are TGTGCCAGTAGTTCACCGGGACAGGGTCAATATGGGGCCAACGTCCTGACTTTC.

This clone has just one count. CDR3 in amino acids: CASSATGGSNQPQHF. For the CDR3, the DNA is TGTGCCAGTAGCGCGACAGGGGGCAGCAATCAGCCCCAGCATTTT. V is TRBV19 and J is TRBJ1-5; 10 nucleotides line up with TRBD1. J lost 1 base, V lost 6 bases, and 3 bases had no gene match. Looked up from germline, CDR1 is LNHDA and CDR2 is SQIVND (reference sequence). The CDR3 length is 15 residues.

The chain employs TRBV2 and TRBJ1-3; D uncertain. Trimming removed 4 bases from V and 0 bases from J, with 16 bases in between. CDR3 length: 17 amino acids. The germline CDR1 and CDR2 sequences are SNHLY and FYNNEI. The CDR3 spells CASSVVQQPLSGNTIYF. The CDR3 DNA follows: TGTGCCAGCAGTGTTGTACAGCAGCCCCTCTCTGGAAACACCATATATTTT.

The chain is built from TRBV11-2 and TRBJ2-2; D not resolved. Germline values: CDR1 SGHAT, CDR2 FQNNGV. V was clipped by 5 bases and J by 10 bases, with 14 bases between them. The CDR3 length is 13 residues. In DNA, the CDR3 is TGTGCCAGCAGCCGCCGGAGAATGCCGGAGCTGTTTTTT. Protein product: CASSRRRMPELFF.

The chain recombines TRBV18 with TRBJ1-1, with a possible D match to TRBD1 (5 bases). The CDR3 runs 13 residues. Germline-derived CDR1 and CDR2 are KGHSH and LQKENI. V was trimmed by 1 base and J by 5 bases, leaving 8 bases between them. For the CDR3, the DNA is TGTGCCAGCTCACCACAGGGGCAAACTGAAGCTTTCTTT. Translating gives CASSPQGQTEAFF.

The rearrangement joins TRBV5-4 to TRBJ2-5, with 7 bases lining up with TRBD2. The CDR3 consists of 17 residues. J gave up 7 bases and V 4 bases, and 19 bases lay outside the gene matches. Germline V lookup: CDR1 SGHNT, CDR2 YYREEE (reference sequence). CDR3 amino acids: CASSLPRGGGKQGTQYF. The CDR3 DNA reads as TGTGCCAGCAGCCTGCCCCGTGGGGGGGGGAAGCAGGGGACCCAGTACTTC. The full variable domain, its missing parts supplied by reference TRBV5-4 and TRBJ2-5, is ETGVTQSPTHLIKTRGQQVTLRCSSQSGHNTVSWYQQALGQGPQFIFQYYREEENGRGNFPPRFSGLQFPNYSSELNVNALELDDSALYLCASSLPRGGGKQGTQYFGPGTRLLVL.

The chain uses TRBV5-6 and TRBJ1-3; D unresolved. Germline V CDR1 and CDR2: SGHDT, YYEEEE. Trimming pared 6 bases from V and 0 bases from J, leaving 7 bases between. CDR3 size: 13 residues. The CDR3 region has the DNA TGTGCCAGCACCTCACTCTCTGGAAACACCATATATTTT. Its protein product is CASTSLSGNTIYF.

The rearrangement joins TRBV27 to TRBJ2-5, with D possibly being TRBD2 (5 bases). Germline V gives CDR1 MNHEY, CDR2 SMNVEV (reference sequence). V was clipped by 2 bases and J by 4 bases, with 17 bases between them. The CDR3 is made up of 16 amino acids. The CDR3, as DNA: TGTGCCAGCAGTTTACGATTTCGGAGGTCTGGAGAGACCCAGTACTTC. It specifies CASSLRFRRSGETQYF.

The chain couples TRBV7-2 to TRBJ1-5; D is ambiguous. This CDR3 region has 16 residues. Trimming shortened V by 5 bases and J by 5 bases, and 19 bases separated the two germline ends. Germline lookup yields CDR1 SGHTA and CDR2 FQGNSA. The CDR3 sequence: CASSPQRRDADQPQHF. The CDR3 DNA reads as TGTGCCAGCAGCCCCCAGAGGAGGGATGCCGATCAGCCCCAGCATTTT.

V gene TRBV5-1 combines with J gene TRBJ2-2; TRBD1 aligns across 11 bases. The CDR3 contains 16 residues. Germline V gene lookup returns CDR1 SGHRS and CDR2 YFSETQ. Trimming took 4 bases from V and 7 from J; bases not matched to a gene: 9. The CDR3 bases are TGCGCCAGCAGCCCCCCGGGACAGGGGGATGGCGGGGAGCTGTTTTTT. Its protein is CASSPPGQGDGGELFF. Variable domain in full (rest from reference TRBV5-1 and TRBJ2-2): KAGVTQTPRYLIKTRGQQVTLSCSPISGHRSVSWYQQTPGQGLQFLFEYFSETQRNKGNFPGRFSGRQFSNSRSEMNVSTLELGDSALYLCASSPPGQGDGGELFFGEGSRLTVL.

The rearrangement uses TRBV7-9 and TRBJ1-2; D unresolved. Per the germline V gene, CDR1 is SEHNR and CDR2 is FQNEAQ (reference sequence). CDR3 size: 16 residues. V lost 1 base and J 2 bases, leaving 14 bases between the germline ends. In DNA, the CDR3 is TGTGCCAGCAGCTTAGAGGAGGGATGGAGAAACTATGGCTACACCTTC. It encodes CASSLEEGWRNYGYTF.

The chain links TRBV7-3 to TRBJ2-7; D may be TRBD2 (5 bases). Germline V gene sequence: CDR1 SGHTA, CDR2 FQGTGA. V was pared by 3 bases and J by 5 bases, with 11 bases between. This CDR3 is built from 13 residues. CDR3 region: CASSLDPGDEQYF. CDR3 nucleotide sequence: TGTGCCAGCAGCTTGGATCCCGGGGACGAGCAGTACTTC. The full variable domain, completed using reference TRBV7-3 and TRBJ2-7, is GAGVSQTPSNKVTEKGKYVELRCDPISGHTALYWYRQSLGQGPEFLIYFQGTGAADDSGLPNDRFFAVRPEGSVSTLKIQRTERGDSAVYLCASSLDPGDEQYFGPGTRLTVT.

V gene TRBV19 combines with J gene TRBJ1-5; TRBD1 agrees at 8 bases. This CDR3 comprises 17 residues. The V gene's germline CDR1 is LNHDA and CDR2 SQIVND (reference sequence). J gave up 5 bases and V 4 bases, and 13 bases lay outside the gene matches. CDR3 protein: CASSRGPFTGGDQPQHF. For the CDR3, the DNA is TGTGCCAGTAGTAGAGGGCCCTTTACAGGGGGGGATCAGCCCCAGCATTTT.

This clone was observed at least ten times. The chain has TRBV7-3 and TRBJ1-3, with 9 nucleotides matching TRBD1. Germline V gene data show CDR1 as SGHTA and CDR2 as FQGTGA. V shed 3 bases, J shed 0 bases, and the junction held 3 bases outside the gene matches. The CDR3 totals 16 residues. DNA for the CDR3: TGTGCCAGCAGCTTGACAGGGGGAAACTCTGGAAACACCATATATTTT. Its protein product is CASSLTGGNSGNTIYF.

The rearrangement uses TRBV6-1 and TRBJ2-1, with a possible D match to TRBD1 (5 bases). The CDR3 sequence is 16 residues long. Trimming removed 2 bases at V and 10 bases at J, with 21 bases between. Germline V lookup: CDR1 MNHNS, CDR2 SASEGT. CDR3 amino acids: CASSESRPGRAGEQFF. CDR3 DNA sequence: TGTGCCAGCAGTGAATCGAGACCAGGCAGGGCCGGCGAGCAGTTCTTC.

CDR3 sequence reads: CASSEGLGQGNQPQHF. CDR3 in DNA: TGTGCCAGCAGTGAAGGGTTAGGACAGGGTAATCAGCCCCAGCATTTT. The rearrangement links TRBV6-1 to TRBJ1-5; 8 positions agree with TRBD1. The CDR3 runs 16 residues. Trimming cost V 1 base and J 4 bases; bases outside gene matches: 6. CDR1 and CDR2 from the germline V gene are MNHNS and SASEGT.

The sample holds a few counts of this clone. The rearrangement links TRBV3-1 (or the pseudogene TRBV3-2) to TRBJ1-4; 7 bases are a match to TRBD1. Germline CDR1 and CDR2: LGHDT and YNNKEL (reference sequence). After removal of 4 bases from V and 4 bases from J, the junction contained 3 bases not matched to a gene. This CDR3 spans 14 amino acids. CDR3 in DNA: TGTGCCAGCAGCCTCACAGGGGTTAATGAAAAACTGTTTTTT. Protein product: CASSLTGVNEKLFF.

This sequence joins TRBV7-2 and TRBJ1-2; D not certain. CDR1 is SGHTA and CDR2 is FQGNSA in the germline V gene. The CDR3 sequence is 14 residues long. The ends were cut back, 1 base at V and 2 bases at J, with 8 bases in the middle. Written as DNA, the CDR3 is TGTGCCAGCAGCTTAGAACCGGGGAACTATGGCTACACCTTC. This encodes CASSLEPGNYGYTF. Combining the CDR3 with reference TRBV7-2 and TRBJ1-2 gives the whole variable domain GAGVSQSPSNKVTEKGKDVELRCDPISGHTALYWYRQSLGQGLEFLIYFQGNSAPDKSGLPSDRFSAERTGGSVSTLTIQRTQQEDSAVYLCASSLEPGNYGYTFGSGTRLTVV.